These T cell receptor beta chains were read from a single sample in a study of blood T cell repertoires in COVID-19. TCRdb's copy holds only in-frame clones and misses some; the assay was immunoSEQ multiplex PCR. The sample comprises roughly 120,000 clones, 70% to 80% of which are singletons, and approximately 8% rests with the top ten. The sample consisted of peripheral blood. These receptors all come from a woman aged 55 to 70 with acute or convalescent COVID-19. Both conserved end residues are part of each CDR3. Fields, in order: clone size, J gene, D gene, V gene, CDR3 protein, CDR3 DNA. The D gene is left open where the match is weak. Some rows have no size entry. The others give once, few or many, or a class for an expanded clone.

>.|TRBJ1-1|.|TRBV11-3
CASSSPGMTEAFF
TGTGCCAGCAGCTCCCCGGGGATGACTGAAGCTTTCTTT
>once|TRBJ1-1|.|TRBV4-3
CASSQDWRVNTEAFF
TGCGCCAGCAGCCAAGATTGGAGGGTCAACACTGAAGCTTTCTTT
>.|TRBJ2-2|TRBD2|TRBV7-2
CASRGGGRSGELFF
TGTGCCAGCAGGGGCGGGGGGCGTAGCGGGGAGCTGTTTTTT
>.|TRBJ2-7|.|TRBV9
CASSVGSGRSLYEQYF
TGTGCCAGCAGCGTAGGAAGCGGCAGATCCCTCTACGAGCAGTACTTC
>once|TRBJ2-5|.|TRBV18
CASSAILDQETQYF
TGTGCCAGCTCCGCTATACTAGACCAAGAGACCCAGTACTTC
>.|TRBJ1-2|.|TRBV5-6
CASSSGTRSPNYGYTF
TGTGCCAGCAGCTCGGGGACAAGGTCCCCCAACTATGGCTACACCTTC
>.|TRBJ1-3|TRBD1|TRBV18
CASSQGQGAGNTIYF
TGTGCCAGCTCTCAGGGACAGGGCGCTGGAAACACCATATATTTT
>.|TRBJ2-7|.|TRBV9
CASSDQGGEQYF
TGTGCCAGCAGCGATCAGGGCGGCGAGCAGTACTTC
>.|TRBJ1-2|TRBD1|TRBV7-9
CASSLVGDSAYGYTF
TGTGCCAGCAGCTTAGTAGGGGACAGTGCCTATGGCTACACCTTC
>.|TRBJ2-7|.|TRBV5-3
CARSLGQSSYEQYF
TGTGCCAGAAGCTTAGGACAGAGCTCCTACGAGCAGTACTTC
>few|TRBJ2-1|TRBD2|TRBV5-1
CASSLEGLAGSYNEQFF
TGCGCCAGCAGCTTGGAGGGACTAGCGGGGTCCTACAATGAGCAGTTCTTC
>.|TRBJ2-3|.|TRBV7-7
CASSFNPTDTQYF
TGTGCCAGCAGCTTTAATCCCACAGATACGCAGTATTTT
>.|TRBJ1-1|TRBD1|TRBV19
CASIMTGGTEAFF
TGTGCCAGTATCATGACAGGGGGCACTGAAGCTTTCTTT
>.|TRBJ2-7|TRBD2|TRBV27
CASSLGTKSEQYF
TGTGCCAGCAGTTTAGGGACTAAAAGTGAGCAGTACTTC
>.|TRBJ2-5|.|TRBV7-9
CASTRSSQETQYF
TGTGCCAGCACGAGGAGCAGCCAAGAGACCCAGTACTTC
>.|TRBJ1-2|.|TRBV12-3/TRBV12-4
CASSLPRSGYTF
TGTGCCAGCAGTCTACCCCGATCGGGCTACACCTTC
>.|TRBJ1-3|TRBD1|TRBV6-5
CASSRQGVGGNTIYF
TGTGCCAGCAGCCGACAGGGAGTGGGTGGAAACACCATATATTTT
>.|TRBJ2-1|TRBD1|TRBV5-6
CASSLAGTGLNEQFF
TGTGCCAGCAGCTTGGCCGGGACAGGGTTGAATGAGCAGTTCTTC
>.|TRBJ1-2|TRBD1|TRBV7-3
CASSSPGQFVSF
TGTGCCAGCAGCTCCCCGGGACAGTTTGTCTCCTTC
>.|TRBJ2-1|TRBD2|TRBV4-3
CASSQDLEAGGSYNEQFF
TGCGCCAGCAGCCAAGATCTTGAGGCGGGGGGCTCCTACAATGAGCAGTTCTTC
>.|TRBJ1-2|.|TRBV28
CASSFGTLEGYTF
TGTGCCAGCTCCTTCGGGACATTGGAAGGCTACACCTTC
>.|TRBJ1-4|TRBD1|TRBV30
CAWSVQGRGVTYSEKLFF
TGTGCCTGGAGTGTACAGGGCAGGGGGGTGACATATAGTGAAAAACTGTTTTTT
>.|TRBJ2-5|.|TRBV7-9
CASSLGTVETQYF
TGTGCCAGCAGCTTAGGAACAGTGGAGACCCAGTACTTC
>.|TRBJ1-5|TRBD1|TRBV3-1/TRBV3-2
CASSQGTGQGNQPQHF
TGTGCCAGCAGCCAGGGGACAGGGCAGGGCAATCAGCCCCAGCATTTT
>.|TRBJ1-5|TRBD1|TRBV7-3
CASSLNRGYVYGNQPQHF
TGTGCCAGCAGCTTAAACAGGGGATACGTTTACGGCAATCAGCCCCAGCATTTT
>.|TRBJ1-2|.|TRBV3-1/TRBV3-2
CASSQGPPGYTF
TGTGCCAGCAGCCAGGGCCCTCCCGGCTACACCTTC
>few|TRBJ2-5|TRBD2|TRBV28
CASSLSGGRQTQYF
TGTGCCAGCAGTTTATCGGGGGGACGGCAGACCCAGTACTTC
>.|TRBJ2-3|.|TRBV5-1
CASSLQSGGSDTQYF
TGCGCCAGCAGCTTGCAGTCAGGGGGGTCAGATACGCAGTATTTT
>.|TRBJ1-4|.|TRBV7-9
CASSPSGVGEKLFF
TGTGCCAGCAGCCCCAGCGGGGTCGGTGAAAAACTGTTTTTT
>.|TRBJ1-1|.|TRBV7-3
CASSPGRGDTEAFF
TGTGCCAGCAGCCCCGGGAGGGGGGACACTGAAGCTTTCTTT
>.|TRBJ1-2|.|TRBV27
CASRPAQGANYGYTF
TGTGCCAGCAGACCCGCTCAAGGGGCTAACTATGGCTACACCTTC
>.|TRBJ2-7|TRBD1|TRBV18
CASSGGQGVEQYF
TGTGCCAGCTCGGGAGGACAGGGGGTCGAGCAGTACTTC
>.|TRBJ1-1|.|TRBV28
CASSSTGLRTEAFF
TGTGCCAGCAGTTCAACAGGGTTACGGACTGAAGCTTTCTTT
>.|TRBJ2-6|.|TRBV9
CASSARGDQAGANVLTF
TGTGCCAGCAGCGCCCGCGGGGACCAAGCTGGGGCCAACGTCCTGACTTTC
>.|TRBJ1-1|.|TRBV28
CASSFRGPYTEAFF
TGTGCCAGCAGTTTCAGGGGACCTTACACTGAAGCTTTCTTT
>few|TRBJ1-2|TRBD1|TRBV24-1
CATSDVTGGIYGYTF
TGTGCCACCAGTGATGTGACAGGGGGCATCTATGGCTACACCTTC
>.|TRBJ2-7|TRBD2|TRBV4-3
CASSQGPGGSYEQYF
TGCGCCAGCAGCCAAGGTCCCGGGGGGTCCTACGAGCAGTACTTC
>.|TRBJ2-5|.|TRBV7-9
CASSLLKQSETQYF
TGTGCCAGCAGCCTACTCAAACAGTCGGAGACCCAGTACTTC
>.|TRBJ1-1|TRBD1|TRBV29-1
CSASPTGGNTEAFF
TGCAGCGCAAGCCCGACAGGGGGGAACACTGAAGCTTTCTTT
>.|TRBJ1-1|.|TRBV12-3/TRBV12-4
CASSHREITEAFF
TGTGCCAGCAGCCATCGCGAGATCACTGAAGCTTTCTTT
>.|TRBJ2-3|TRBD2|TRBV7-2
CASSRGGSGGAWADTQYF
TGTGCCAGCAGCCGCGGAGGTAGCGGGGGGGCTTGGGCAGATACGCAGTATTTT